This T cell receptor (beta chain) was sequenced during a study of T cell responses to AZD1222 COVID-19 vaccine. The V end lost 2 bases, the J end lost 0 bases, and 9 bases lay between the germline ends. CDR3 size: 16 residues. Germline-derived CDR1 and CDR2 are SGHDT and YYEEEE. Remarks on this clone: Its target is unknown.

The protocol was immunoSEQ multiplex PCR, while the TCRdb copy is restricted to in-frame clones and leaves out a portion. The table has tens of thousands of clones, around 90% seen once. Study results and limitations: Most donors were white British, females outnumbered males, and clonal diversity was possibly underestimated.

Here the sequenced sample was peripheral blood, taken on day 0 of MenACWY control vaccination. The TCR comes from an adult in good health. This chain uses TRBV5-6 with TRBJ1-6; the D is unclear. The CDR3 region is CASSFGSISYNSPLHF. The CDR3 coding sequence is TGTGCCAGCAGCTTTGGGAGTATCTCCTATAATTCACCCCTCCACTTT.